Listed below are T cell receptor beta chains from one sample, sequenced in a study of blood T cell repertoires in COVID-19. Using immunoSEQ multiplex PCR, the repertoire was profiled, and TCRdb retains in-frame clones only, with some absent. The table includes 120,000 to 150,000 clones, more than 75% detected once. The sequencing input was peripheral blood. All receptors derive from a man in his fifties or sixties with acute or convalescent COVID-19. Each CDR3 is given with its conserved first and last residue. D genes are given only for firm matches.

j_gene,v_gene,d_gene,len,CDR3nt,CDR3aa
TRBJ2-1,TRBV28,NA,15,TGTGCCAGCAGCACTACTCGGGACAACTGGAATGAGCAGTTCTTC,CASSTTRDNWNEQFF
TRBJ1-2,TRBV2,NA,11,TGTGCCAGCAGTGCAGGGTATGGCTACACCTTC,CASSAGYGYTF
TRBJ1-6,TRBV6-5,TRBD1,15,TGTGCCAGCAGCCTTAACAGGGGGGATAATTCACCCCTCCACTTT,CASSLNRGDNSPLHF
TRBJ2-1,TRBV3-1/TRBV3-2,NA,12,TGTGCCAGCAGCGTAGTAAACAATGAGCAGTTCTTC,CASSVVNNEQFF
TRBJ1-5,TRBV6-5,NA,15,TGTGCCAGCAGTTACGACTCTTGGGGCAATCAGCCCCAGCATTTT,CASSYDSWGNQPQHF
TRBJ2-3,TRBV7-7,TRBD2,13,TGTGCCAGCAGCCCGGGGGGGGCAGATACGCAGTATTTT,CASSPGGADTQYF
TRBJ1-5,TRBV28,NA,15,TGTGCCAGCAGTTTGGAGGGAGGACTCAATCAGCCCCAGCATTTT,CASSLEGGLNQPQHF
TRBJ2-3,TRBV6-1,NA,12,TGTGCCAGCAGTGAATATTCAGATACGCAGTATTTT,CASSEYSDTQYF
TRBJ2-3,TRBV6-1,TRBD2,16,TGTGCCAGCAGTGGGGGGTCGGCGGGAGATAAAGATACGCAGTATTTT,CASSGGSAGDKDTQYF
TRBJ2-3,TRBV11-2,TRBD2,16,TGTGCCAGCAGCCTCCTCGGGAGGGCCCGTTCAGATACGCAGTATTTT,CASSLLGRARSDTQYF